This T cell receptor (beta chain) was captured in a study of response to subunit inactivated influenza vaccine. TCRdb fed the RT-PCR reads into MiXCR, producing one record per CDR3 protein. The sample holds some 150,000 distinct CDR3 sequences; approximately 12% are singletons and the top ten take around 32%. The V gene end was trimmed by 3 bases and the J gene end by 5 bases; junction bases not matched to a gene: 8. Germline assignment: CDR1 MDHEN and CDR2 SYDVKM. This CDR3 contains 15 residues. The sample was also linked to a second study, of T cells expressing NK-cell markers. Per that paper: UMIs accompanied the 5'RACE template switching by which TCR beta cDNA was made.

J is TRBJ2-7 and V is TRBV28; 9 positions agree with TRBD1. The clonotype comes from a man aged 50-60 years who received an inactivated influenza vaccine. The source material was CD8+ T cells sorted from PBMCs, sampled 12 days after vaccination. The CDR3: CASSFGTGGVDEQYF. The DNA for the CDR3 is TGTGCCAGCAGTTTTGGTACAGGGGGCGTGGACGAGCAGTACTTC.